The 31 T cell receptor beta chains presented below share a single source sample, sequenced in a study of OX40 agonist ivuxolimab in advanced cancers. Assay: immunoSEQ multiplex PCR; the TCRdb copy retains only in-frame clones and omits some. Of 25,000 to 35,000 clones in the sample, roughly nine tenths are singletons; the top ten hold 13% to 15%. The source material was CD4+ or CD8+ T cells sorted from blood, sampled in a trial of the OX40 agonist ivuxolimab. The receptors derive from an adult with an advanced solid tumor such as melanoma, head and neck, liver or kidney cancer.

The V call is TRBV19, the J call TRBJ2-1; D is uncertain. V lost 0 bases and J lost 0, with 9 bases in between. The length of the CDR3 is 16 residues. Germline values: CDR1 LNHDA, CDR2 SQIVND (reference sequence). CDR3 loop: CASSIEAVPSYNEQFF. Written as DNA, the CDR3 is TGTGCCAGTAGTATAGAGGCGGTACCCTCCTACAATGAGCAGTTCTTC.

The rearrangement uses TRBV28 and TRBJ2-7; 12 bases line up with TRBD2. Germline values: CDR1 MDHEN, CDR2 SYDVKM. Losses at the gene ends were 5 bases for V and 2 bases for J; bases not matched to a gene: 4. The CDR3 extends over 15 amino acids. The CDR3 is CASSPGLAGTYEQYF. The CDR3 DNA follows: TGTGCCAGCAGTCCGGGACTAGCGGGCACCTACGAGCAGTACTTC.

The chain combines TRBV2 with TRBJ2-7, with 11 bases fitting TRBD1. V was clipped by 0 bases and J by 2 bases; unmatched bases: 12. CDR1 and CDR2 from the germline V gene are SNHLY and FYNNEI. There are 19 residues in the CDR3. The chain's CDR3 is CASSEALLSGQGVAYEQYF. CDR3 nucleotides: TGTGCCAGCAGTGAAGCGCTATTATCGGGACAGGGGGTTGCCTACGAGCAGTACTTC. Variable domain in full (rest from reference TRBV2 and TRBJ2-7): EPEVTQTPSHQVTQMGQEVILRCVPISNHLYFYWYRQILGQKVEFLVSFYNNEISEKSEIFDDQFSVERPDGSNFTLKIRSTKLEDSAMYFCASSEALLSGQGVAYEQYFGPGTRLTVT.

This chain uses TRBV7-6 with TRBJ2-6; D unresolved. The CDR3 totals 14 residues. Germline V CDR1 and CDR2: SGHVS, FNYEAQ. V dropped 5 bases and J dropped 0 bases, with 5 bases sitting between them. CDR3 in amino acids: CASSPLSGANVLTF. The CDR3, as DNA: TGTGCCAGCAGCCCGCTCTCTGGGGCCAACGTCCTGACTTTC.

The chain employs TRBV10-3 and TRBJ1-2; 7 bases are shared with TRBD1. Losses at the gene ends were 2 bases for V and 0 bases for J; bases not matched to a gene: 6. There are 16 residues in the CDR3. CDR1 and CDR2 from the germline V gene are ENHRY and SYGVKD. The CDR3 DNA is TGTGCCATCAGTGAGAGTGGGACAGCCTCTAACTATGGCTACACCTTC. Protein product: CAISESGTASNYGYTF.

The V call is TRBV2, the J call TRBJ2-4, with a weak D call TRBD1 (6 bases). V was trimmed by 7 bases and J by 2 bases, leaving 15 bases between them. This CDR3 region has 15 residues. Germline-derived CDR1 and CDR2 are SNHLY and FYNNEI. CDR3 protein: CASTTGRMTKNIQYF. The CDR3 DNA follows: TGTGCCAGCACAACAGGGCGAATGACCAAAAACATTCAGTACTTC.

The chain is built from TRBV7-8 and TRBJ2-3, with 7 bases fitting TRBD2. The CDR3 extends over 16 amino acids. The J segment lost 5 bases and the V segment lost 5 bases, leaving 13 bases of the junction unmatched. Germline CDR1 reads SGHVS; CDR2 reads FQNEAQ. The CDR3 protein is CASSTRLALPRDTQYF. The CDR3 nucleotides are TGTGCCAGCAGCACCCGACTAGCTTTGCCTAGAGATACGCAGTATTTT.

This sequence joins TRBV9 and TRBJ2-5, with TRBD2 as a possible D gene (5 bases). The CDR3 runs to 15 residues. CDR1 and CDR2 (germline): SGDLS, YYNGEE. The germline V and J ends were trimmed by 4 bases and 2 bases, with 15 bases remaining between them. CDR3 coding DNA: TGTGCCAGCAGCCTTAACGGGGTTCTACAAGAGACCCAGTACTTC. It specifies CASSLNGVLQETQYF.

This clone is a singleton in its sample. V usage is TRBV28 and J usage is TRBJ1-1, with 8 positions matching TRBD1. In germline, CDR1 is MDHEN, CDR2 SYDVKM. The CDR3 extends over 13 amino acids. The V segment lost 7 bases and the J segment 4 bases; nucleotides outside the gene matches: 5. CDR3: CASTGGGSTEAFF. Here the CDR3 DNA reads TGTGCCAGCACAGGGGGCGGGAGCACTGAAGCTTTCTTT.

The V gene is TRBV5-4, the J gene TRBJ2-7, with a tentative D call TRBD2 (5 bases). Germline-derived CDR1 and CDR2 are SGHNT and YYREEE (reference sequence). The CDR3 extends over 15 amino acids. The germline V and J ends were trimmed by 0 bases and 0 bases, with 10 bases remaining between them. CDR3 in amino acids: CASSLDRDASYEQYF. Here the CDR3 DNA reads TGTGCCAGCAGCTTGGACCGGGATGCCTCCTACGAGCAGTACTTC.

This chain uses TRBV6-5 with TRBJ2-1; TRBD2 matches 10 bases. V gave up 5 bases and J gave up 14 bases; unmatched junction bases: 6. Per the germline V gene, CDR1 is MNHEY and CDR2 is SVGAGI. The CDR3 sequence is 12 residues long. The CDR3 loop reads CASSPSSGSEFF. CDR3 nucleotide sequence: TGTGCCAGCAGTCCCTCTAGCGGGAGCGAGTTCTTC.

The chain employs TRBV7-9 and TRBJ1-1; D may be TRBD1 (5 bases). CDR1 SEHNR and CDR2 FQNEAQ come from the germline V gene (reference sequence). Trimming removed 4 bases at V and 8 bases at J, with 14 bases between. This CDR3 spans 13 amino acids. CDR3 in DNA: TGTGCCAGCAGCTCCCTACCCGGGGGAGAAGCTTTCTTT. It translates to CASSSLPGGEAFF.

This chain connects TRBV19 to TRBJ2-4; 7 bases align to TRBD2. Germline CDR1 reads LNHDA; CDR2 reads SQIVND (reference sequence). This CDR3 spans 17 amino acids. With 1 base clipped from V and 4 bases from J, the junction kept 10 bases outside the gene matches. The CDR3 DNA reads TGTGCCAGTAGTATAGGAACGGGGAGGGCCCATAAAAACATTCAGTACTTC. Translating it yields CASSIGTGRAHKNIQYF.

The rearrangement links TRBV9 to TRBJ2-7; D is possibly TRBD2 (5 bases). V was shortened by 2 bases and J by 4 bases, with 10 bases between the two germline ends. CDR1 SGDLS and CDR2 YYNGEE come from the germline V gene. The CDR3 has 13 residues. This CDR3 reads CASSVGQRYEQYF. CDR3 nucleotides: TGTGCCAGCAGCGTTGGGCAGCGGTACGAGCAGTACTTC.

The chain uses TRBV5-6 and TRBJ2-7, with D perhaps TRBD1 or TRBD2 (6 bases each). The CDR3 runs to 15 residues. Germline CDR1 SGHDT, CDR2 YYEEEE. V was pared by 4 bases and J by 3 bases, with 17 bases between. CDR3 amino acids: CASSRGGPGLYEQYF. As DNA, the CDR3 is TGTGCCAGCAGCCGAGGGGGGCCGGGGCTCTACGAGCAGTACTTC.

The chain employs TRBV4-1 and TRBJ2-5, with TRBD2 matching 9 bases. Germline V CDR1 and CDR2: MGHRA, YSYEKL. The V and J ends lost 4 bases and 1 base, in that order; junction bases with no gene match: 4. CDR3 size: 15 residues. As DNA, the CDR3 is TGCGCCAGCAGCCCGCTAGCGGGGATCCAAGAGACCCAGTACTTC. As protein: CASSPLAGIQETQYF.

The chain employs TRBV11-2 and TRBJ1-1, with D possibly being TRBD1 (6 bases). The CDR3 is 15 amino acids. V lost 6 bases and J 0 bases, leaving 14 bases between the germline ends. The V gene's germline CDR1 is SGHAT and CDR2 FQNNGV. The CDR3 region has the DNA TGTGCCAGCAGTCCACTAGGGGGATTGAACACTGAAGCTTTCTTT. Its protein product is CASSPLGGLNTEAFF. The full variable domain, in which reference TRBV11-2 and TRBJ1-1 provide the parts outside the CDR3, is EAGVAQSPRYKIIEKRQSVAFWCNPISGHATLYWYQQILGQGPKLLIQFQNNGVVDDSQLPKDRFSAERLKGVDSTLKIQPAKLEDSAVYLCASSPLGGLNTEAFFGQGTRLTVV.

The V call is TRBV7-8, the J call TRBJ2-1, with unresolved D. Germline loops: CDR1 SGHVS, CDR2 FQNEAQ. The ends were cut back, 4 bases at V and 11 bases at J, with 9 bases in the middle. There are 11 residues in the CDR3. CDR3 bases: TGTGCCAGCAGCTCCGGGTCAAAGCAGTTCTTC. It translates to CASSSGSKQFF.

The genes are TRBV15 and TRBJ2-7; tentatively, D is TRBD1 (6 bases). Germline CDR1 reads LNHNV; CDR2 reads YYDKDF (reference sequence). This CDR3 is 14 amino acids long. The V and J ends lost 0 bases and 3 bases respectively, with 9 bases between them. This chain's CDR3 is CATSRDHRDYEQYF. The CDR3 DNA reads as TGTGCCACCAGCAGAGATCACAGGGACTACGAGCAGTACTTC.

This rearrangement joins TRBV7-9 to TRBJ2-3; TRBD2 matches 12 bases. There are 16 residues in the CDR3. Losses at the gene ends were 5 bases for V and 0 bases for J; bases not matched to a gene: 3. Germline assignment: CDR1 SEHNR and CDR2 FQNEAQ (reference sequence). The CDR3 reads CASSDGTSGSTDTQYF. The CDR3 nucleotides read TGTGCCAGCAGCGACGGGACTAGCGGGAGCACAGATACGCAGTATTTT.

This chain uses TRBV7-9 with TRBJ2-1; either TRBD1 or TRBD2 may supply D (5 bases each). CDR3 size: 16 residues. V was pared by 1 base and J by 4 bases, with 14 bases between. Germline CDR1 and CDR2: SEHNR and FQNEAQ (reference sequence). The CDR3 loop is CASSLGGYTSYNEQFF. The DNA for the CDR3 is TGTGCCAGCAGCTTAGGGGGGTACACAAGTTACAATGAGCAGTTCTTC.

This chain links TRBV19 with TRBJ2-5; a possible D gene is TRBD1 (5 bases). The V and J ends lost 1 base and 4 bases respectively, with 10 bases between them. Germline assignment: CDR1 LNHDA and CDR2 SQIVND (reference sequence). The CDR3 spans 14 residues. CDR3 nucleotide sequence: TGTGCCAGTAGTATAGGGGCAGGGTCAGAGACCCAGTACTTC. Translated, it gives CASSIGAGSETQYF.

V gene TRBV27 combines with J gene TRBJ1-2, with 11 bases identical to TRBD1. The CDR3 covers 15 residues. Trimming removed 0 bases from V and 8 bases from J; junction bases left unmatched: 5. Per the germline V gene, CDR1 is MNHEY and CDR2 is SMNVEV (reference sequence). This CDR3 reads CASSLSWGQGEGYTF. The CDR3 DNA sequence: TGTGCCAGCAGTTTATCATGGGGACAGGGGGAGGGCTACACCTTC.

This chain uses TRBV6-1 with TRBJ1-5, with D hard to call. The CDR3 sequence is 13 residues long. V was shortened by 2 bases and J by 8 bases, with 10 bases between the two germline ends. The germline V gene has CDR1 MNHNS and CDR2 SASEGT. The CDR3 DNA reads as TGTGCCAGCAGTGAATTGATCATGGAGCCCCAGCATTTT. Amino acids: CASSELIMEPQHF.

This clone was seen once. The V gene is TRBV14, the J gene TRBJ1-4, with a tentative D call TRBD1 (5 bases). In germline, CDR1 is SGHDN, CDR2 FVKESK. The CDR3 covers 15 residues. V shed 1 base and J shed 5 bases, with 11 bases lying between them. The CDR3 nucleotides are TGTGCCAGCAGCCAAGCCCGGGGACTCAATGAAAAACTGTTTTTT. Encoded protein: CASSQARGLNEKLFF.

The chain couples TRBV19 to TRBJ1-2, with 7 bases matching TRBD1. The CDR3 is made up of 13 amino acids. Trimming took 4 bases from V and 7 from J; bases not matched to a gene: 6. From germline, CDR1 is LNHDA and CDR2 SQIVND (reference sequence). The CDR3 DNA reads TGTGCCAGTAGTAAACAGGGGTATACTGGCTACACCTTC. This gives the protein CASSKQGYTGYTF.

V is TRBV6-5 and J is TRBJ2-5; the match to TRBD1 covers 7 bases. This CDR3 has 14 amino acids. J lost 3 bases, V lost 1 base, and 2 bases had no gene match. The germline CDR1 and CDR2 sequences are MNHEY and SVGAGI. The CDR3 nucleotides are TGTGCCAGCAGTTACTTCCAGGGGGAAGAGACCCAGTACTTC. It yields the protein CASSYFQGEETQYF.

This chain uses TRBV5-4 with TRBJ2-1; 8 bases fit TRBD2. Germline-derived CDR1 and CDR2 are SGHNT and YYREEE (reference sequence). Trimming took 7 bases from V and 5 from J; bases not matched to a gene: 11. This CDR3 has 15 residues. CDR3 nucleotide sequence: TGTGCCAGCGGGAGAGGGGCGGGGGGACACAATGAGCAGTTCTTC. Protein: CASGRGAGGHNEQFF.

The chain carries TRBV28 and TRBJ2-1; a possible D gene is TRBD1 (6 bases). The CDR3 sequence is 13 residues long. V was shortened by 2 bases and J by 9 bases, with 11 bases between the two germline ends. The germline gives CDR1 MDHEN, CDR2 SYDVKM. The CDR3 DNA follows: TGTGCCAGCAGTTTACCGCAGGGGAGTGAGCAGTTCTTC. It translates to CASSLPQGSEQFF.

This clone was recorded only once. V gene TRBV11-1 combines with J gene TRBJ2-7; possibly TRBD1 for D (5 bases). Trimming removed 5 bases at V and 5 bases at J, with 16 bases between. From germline, CDR1 is SGHAT and CDR2 FQDESV (reference sequence). The CDR3 has 14 amino acids. DNA of the CDR3: TGTGCCAGCAGCCCCAGGGTACTTGGCGACGAGCAGTACTTC. Encoded protein: CASSPRVLGDEQYF.

The DNA for the CDR3 is TGTGCCACCCTCGGGGAAGAAAACAGGGGGCTCGGCTATGGCTACACCTTC. It translates to CATLGEENRGLGYGYTF. The chain couples TRBV10-3 to TRBJ1-2; 9 nucleotides match TRBD1. V shed 10 bases and J 4 bases; nucleotides not matched to a gene: 19. The CDR3 runs 17 residues. In germline, CDR1 is ENHRY, CDR2 SYGVKD.